The clone carrying this TCR beta chain was observed a few times. Its antigen is not known. These data come from a study of identical twins. Unique molecular identifiers were present on cDNA, and template switching added a universal primer site. From the 5' RACE reads, TCRdb called clonotypes with MiXCR, one entry per CDR3 protein. The sample shows about 690,000 distinct CDR3 sequences, less than 25% of them seen only once. J was trimmed by 2 bases and V by 8 bases; bases with no gene match: 7. Germline loops: CDR1 MNHEY, CDR2 SVGEGT. This CDR3 has 15 amino acids. Study-wide results and limits: The authors noted that invariant MAIT and iNKT cells could partly confound zero-insertion analyses. Conclusions relied on cross-sectional statistical analysis, not following the same donors.

The sample was also linked to a second study, of T cells expressing NK-cell markers. That work states: In about six donors, dominant NKG2C+ clonotypes were roughly 1.0-7.0% of CD8+ T cells.

The sequenced material came from PBMCs. V gene TRBV6-2 or TRBV6-3 combines with J gene TRBJ2-7; 12 bases are shared with TRBD2. This clonotype originated in a woman aged 18-35 years in good health. The CDR3 coding sequence is TGTGCCAGCGGATCAACTAGCGGGAGGCCCTACGAGCAGTACTTC. This gives the protein CASGSTSGRPYEQYF.